Shown below are 14 T cell receptor beta chains from a single sample sequenced in a study of T cells in narcolepsy (dated by TCRdb to between 2018 and 2020). Library prep was done by the immunoSEQ multiplex PCR assay. The table was pulled from immuneACCESS by TCRdb, which kept in-frame rearrangements only. Such tables lose some clones; where checked, under half of the loss comes from unresolved V genes, and the rest has no known cause. The sample table shows fewer than 35,000 clones, and more than 80% are seen once. The ten largest clones capture roughly 1.3% of the sample. Sequencing input: CD45RA- memory CD4+ T cells from PBMCs. The cell subset or site label corresponds to: memory T cells sorted ex vivo from peripheral blood. The receptors stem from a human donor with narcolepsy.

The V call is TRBV2, the J call TRBJ1-6; TRBD1 is a possible D gene (5 bases). CDR3 length equals 15 residues. Germline loops: CDR1 SNHLY, CDR2 FYNNEI. Trimming removed 4 bases at V and 9 bases at J, with 16 bases between. The CDR3 DNA reads as TGTGCCAGCAGTGGGAGGGACTCAGGGAGTTCACCCCTCCACTTT. It specifies CASSGRDSGSSPLHF.

This chain uses TRBV7-2 with TRBJ1-2, with D possibly matching TRBD1 (6 bases). Germline loops: CDR1 SGHTA, CDR2 FQGNSA. The CDR3 contains 14 residues. V lost 2 bases and J 4 bases, leaving 11 bases between the germline ends. The CDR3 region has the DNA TGTGCCAGCAGCTTATCGGGGGCCTTCTATGGCTACACCTTC. Its protein is CASSLSGAFYGYTF. The full variable domain, its missing parts supplied by reference TRBV7-2 and TRBJ1-2, is GAGVSQSPSNKVTEKGKDVELRCDPISGHTALYWYRQSLGQGLEFLIYFQGNSAPDKSGLPSDRFSAERTGGSVSTLTIQRTQQEDSAVYLCASSLSGAFYGYTFGSGTRLTVV.

The chain carries TRBV5-1 and TRBJ2-7; a weak D match, TRBD1 (5 bases). V lost 4 bases, J lost 2 bases, and 10 bases lay in between. Germline values: CDR1 SGHRS, CDR2 YFSETQ. This CDR3 comprises 13 residues. Written as DNA, the CDR3 is TGCGCCAGCAGCCTTCAGGGAACCTACGAGCAGTACTTC. As protein: CASSLQGTYEQYF.

The chain joins TRBV5-6 to TRBJ2-7, with unresolved D. CDR3 length equals 13 residues. V was cut by 3 bases and J by 2 bases, with 9 bases left in between. Germline-derived CDR1 and CDR2 are SGHDT and YYEEEE. CDR3 protein: CASSYSGPYEQYF. For the CDR3, the DNA is TGTGCCAGCAGCTACTCCGGGCCCTACGAGCAGTACTTC.

The chain links TRBV7-3 to TRBJ2-6, with D maybe TRBD1 (6 bases). Trimming removed 5 bases at V and 0 bases at J, with 17 bases between. Germline V lookup: CDR1 SGHTA, CDR2 FQGTGA. There are 18 residues in the CDR3. CDR3 nucleotides: TGTGCCAGCAGCGCGCAGACAGGTACCTTCTCTGGGGCCAACGTCCTGACTTTC. Translated: CASSAQTGTFSGANVLTF.

The rearrangement uses TRBV7-3 and TRBJ2-1, with a weak D call TRBD1 (5 bases). The CDR3 has 12 amino acids. The V gene's germline CDR1 is SGHTA and CDR2 FQGTGA. The ends were cut back, 4 bases at V and 8 bases at J, with 9 bases in the middle. CDR3 nucleotide sequence: TGTGCCAGCAGCTCAGGGTTCGATGAGCAGTTCTTC. It codes for CASSSGFDEQFF.

This clone was seen just once. The V gene is TRBV10-3, the J gene TRBJ2-2; 12 bases line up with TRBD1. Per the germline V gene, CDR1 is ENHRY and CDR2 is SYGVKD. With 4 bases clipped from V and 5 bases from J, the junction kept 8 bases outside the gene matches. This CDR3 spans 17 amino acids. CDR3: CAISATGTGGRTGELFF. For the CDR3, the DNA is TGTGCCATCAGTGCTACCGGGACAGGGGGCCGGACCGGGGAGCTGTTTTTT.

The chain employs TRBV5-1 and TRBJ1-3; D remains ambiguous. Between the trimmed V and J ends, which lost 3 bases and 0 bases, there was a span of 10 bases. The CDR3 covers 15 residues. The V gene's germline CDR1 is SGHRS and CDR2 YFSETQ. Written as DNA, the CDR3 is TGCGCCAGCAGCTCCTCCGGGAGCTCTGGAAACACCATATATTTT. It is translated as CASSSSGSSGNTIYF.

The chain carries TRBV28 and TRBJ1-2; TRBD1 is a possible D gene (6 bases). The ends were cut back, 5 bases at V and 8 bases at J, with 24 bases in the middle. Germline V gene lookup returns CDR1 MDHEN and CDR2 SYDVKM. CDR3 length: 16 amino acids. The CDR3 coding sequence is TGTGCCAGCAGTCCGTCACAGGGTAGAGGTTTGAAGGGCTACACCTTC. It yields the protein CASSPSQGRGLKGYTF.

V and J are TRBV7-9 and TRBJ2-3; no definite D call. This CDR3 contains 14 residues. Per the germline V gene, CDR1 is SEHNR and CDR2 is FQNEAQ (reference sequence). Trimming shortened V by 1 base and J by 2 bases, and 7 bases separated the two germline ends. In nucleotides, the CDR3 is TGTGCCAGCAGCTTAGACGGGTACACAGATACGCAGTATTTT. Its protein is CASSLDGYTDTQYF.

The V and J genes are TRBV10-3 and TRBJ1-1; D unresolved. The CDR3 sequence is 14 residues long. Germline V gene sequence: CDR1 ENHRY, CDR2 SYGVKD. Trimming took 7 bases from V and 1 from J, leaving 13 bases between them. CDR3 amino acids: CAIKGEQSNTEAFF. The CDR3, as DNA: TGTGCCATCAAGGGAGAACAGTCGAACACTGAAGCTTTCTTT.

V gene TRBV18 combines with J gene TRBJ2-7; D call uncertain. The germline V and J ends were trimmed by 3 bases and 2 bases, with 23 bases remaining between them. CDR3 length: 18 amino acids. Germline V gene data show CDR1 as KGHSH and CDR2 as LQKENI. Here the CDR3 DNA reads TGTGCCAGCTCACCGTCGAGCTGGGATCGGAGAAAAACCTACGAGCAGTACGTC. Translated: CASSPSSWDRRKTYEQYV.

V gene TRBV7-6 combines with J gene TRBJ2-1, with TRBD2 matching 9 bases. CDR3 size: 14 residues. V was pared by 5 bases and J by 9 bases, with 8 bases of the junction left unmatched. Germline assignment: CDR1 SGHVS and CDR2 FNYEAQ. CDR3 region: CASSGTSLIGEQFF. CDR3 DNA: TGTGCCAGCAGCGGGACTAGCCTTATTGGTGAGCAGTTCTTC.

The chain couples TRBV6-5 to TRBJ1-2, with TRBD1 identical over 7 bases. Germline trimming cut 6 bases from V and 3 bases from J; bases unmatched to any gene: 7. The germline V gene has CDR1 MNHEY and CDR2 SVGAGI. The CDR3 has 14 amino acids. CDR3 loop: CASRGRDSHYGYTF. CDR3 DNA: TGTGCCAGCAGGGGGCGGGACAGTCACTATGGCTACACCTTC.